One T cell receptor beta chain is described in this entry. The entry originates in a study of blood T cells in healthy people across ages. It was with a sample-barcoded 5' primer and a J-beta primer mix that a second PCR of roughly 7 to 12 cycles was run. One entry per CDR3 protein, called by TCRdb with MiXCR from the 5' RACE reads. Among a few hundred thousand distinct CDR3 sequences, 27% were seen once, and the ten largest hold approximately 3.7%. Trimming stripped 3 bases from V and 5 bases from J, with 14 bases between. Germline values: CDR1 SQVTM, CDR2 ANQGSEA. The CDR3 consists of 13 residues. This same sample was also part of a study on T cells of mothers and their children. This second study notes: Every microgram of extracted RNA entered cDNA synthesis, around 1.4 ug per 15 ul. Among related mother-child pairs, overlap was slightly higher than in unrelated pairs, though not significantly.

The chain combines TRBV29-1 with TRBJ2-7; D unclear. Sequenced material: blood. This TCR derives from a boy younger than 10 in good health. CDR3: CSVDKGLGNEQYF. In DNA, the CDR3 is TGCAGCGTTGATAAAGGTTTGGGGAACGAGCAGTACTTC.